The 27 T cell receptor beta chains below all came from one sample that was sequenced in a study of blood T cell repertoires in COVID-19. Data came from immunoSEQ multiplex PCR; TCRdb stores just in-frame clones and leaves some out. The repertoire holds 170,000 or so clones, with 85% as singletons. Sequenced sample: PBMCs or T cells enriched from blood (not recorded which). Every receptor here comes from a man between 35 and 55 years old who had recovered from COVID-19.

The J gene is TRBJ2-3, the V gene TRBV7-3; D is uncertain. V was clipped by 1 base and J by 4 bases, with 12 bases between them. Germline CDR1 SGHTA, CDR2 FQGTGA. The CDR3 is 15 amino acids. CDR3 sequence reads: CASSLSLAQADTQYF. The CDR3 bases are TGTGCCAGCAGCTTAAGCCTCGCGCAGGCAGATACGCAGTATTTT.

This rearrangement joins TRBV5-1 to TRBJ2-7, with 9 nucleotides matching TRBD1. The V gene end was trimmed by 5 bases and the J gene end by 4 bases; junction bases not matched to a gene: 7. This CDR3 spans 14 amino acids. Germline values: CDR1 SGHRS, CDR2 YFSETQ. CDR3 nucleotide sequence: TGCGCCAGCAGAACGACAGGGGGAGGTTACGAGCAGTACTTC. It specifies CASRTTGGGYEQYF.

This clone was detected once. The J gene is TRBJ1-3, the V gene TRBV10-3, with a tentative D call TRBD1 (6 bases). The CDR3 consists of 13 residues. V was trimmed by 9 bases and J by 4 bases, leaving 13 bases between them. The germline CDR1 and CDR2 sequences are ENHRY and SYGVKD. The CDR3 bases are TGTGCCATTACTACAGGGTTAGGAAACACCATATATTTT. It is translated as CAITTGLGNTIYF.

In this sample, this clone turned up a few times. The chain links TRBV5-1 to TRBJ2-3; D remains ambiguous. With 1 base removed from V and 6 bases from J, the gap between germline ends came to 12 bases. CDR1 is SGHRS and CDR2 is YFSETQ in the germline V gene. The CDR3 extends over 14 amino acids. The CDR3: CASSLNPPSDTQYF. CDR3 DNA: TGCGCCAGCAGCTTGAATCCCCCCTCTGATACGCAGTATTTT. Full variable domain (remainder filled in from reference TRBV5-1 and TRBJ2-3): KAGVTQTPRYLIKTRGQQVTLSCSPISGHRSVSWYQQTPGQGLQFLFEYFSETQRNKGNFPGRFSGRQFSNSRSEMNVSTLELGDSALYLCASSLNPPSDTQYFGPGTRLTVL.

The chain recombines TRBV11-2 with TRBJ1-1, with D possibly being TRBD1 (5 bases). Trimming removed 7 bases at V and 2 bases at J, with 23 bases between. CDR3 length: 17 residues. Germline CDR1 SGHAT, CDR2 FQNNGV. CDR3 sequence: CASTPSRGSGRNTEAFF. The CDR3, as DNA: TGTGCCAGCACCCCATCAAGGGGAAGTGGGCGAAACACTGAAGCTTTCTTT.

This clone was picked up a small number of times. The gene calls are TRBV6-5 and TRBJ1-1, with TRBD1 matching over 7 bases. Trimming removed 8 bases from V and 0 bases from J; junction bases left unmatched: 6. The length of the CDR3 is 14 residues. CDR1 and CDR2 (germline): MNHEY, SVGAGI. The CDR3 reads CASLERGLNTEAFF. For the CDR3, the DNA is TGTGCCAGCCTTGAAAGGGGGCTGAACACTGAAGCTTTCTTT.

In DNA form, the CDR3 reads TGTGCCAGCAGCTTAGCAGACAGTTCAAATGAAAAACTGTTTTTT. Its translation is CASSLADSSNEKLFF. The chain is built from TRBV7-6 and TRBJ1-4; D might be TRBD1 (5 bases). The CDR3 extends over 15 amino acids. Germline V CDR1 and CDR2: SGHVS, FNYEAQ. V lost 0 bases, J lost 5 bases, and 10 bases lay in between.

The chain employs TRBV5-5 and TRBJ2-1; D is unresolved. The V and J ends lost 0 bases and 10 bases respectively, with 11 bases between them. The CDR3 has 13 amino acids. CDR1 and CDR2 from the germline V gene are SGHKS and YYEKEE (reference sequence). CDR3 protein: CASSLGSETEQFF. In nucleotides, the CDR3 is TGTGCCAGCAGCTTGGGTTCCGAGACAGAGCAGTTCTTC.

V is TRBV9 and J is TRBJ2-7; 10 positions match TRBD2. CDR1 SGDLS and CDR2 YYNGEE come from the germline V gene. The CDR3 is 16 amino acids. Trimming at V came to 0 bases and at J to 5 bases, leaving 8 bases not matched to a gene. The CDR3: CASSVGPAGGINEQYF. In DNA, the CDR3 is TGTGCCAGCAGCGTAGGGCCAGCGGGGGGGATTAACGAGCAGTACTTC.

The chain couples TRBV9 to TRBJ2-7, with 10 positions matching TRBD1. The CDR3 spans 17 residues. Germline CDR1 and CDR2: SGDLS and YYNGEE. The trim removed 0 bases at V and 3 bases at J, leaving 9 bases unmatched. CDR3: CASSVDQFGTGVYEQYF. CDR3 bases: TGTGCCAGCAGCGTAGATCAGTTTGGGACAGGGGTCTACGAGCAGTACTTC.

The rearrangement uses TRBV30 and TRBJ2-6, with a possible D match to TRBD1 (6 bases). Trimming stripped 1 base from V and 0 bases from J, with 16 bases between. Germline-derived CDR1 and CDR2 are GTSNPN and SVGIG (reference sequence). The CDR3 covers 18 residues. CDR3 in amino acids: CAWSAPDRALSGANVLTF. The CDR3 DNA sequence: TGTGCCTGGAGTGCTCCGGACAGAGCCCTCTCTGGGGCCAACGTCCTGACTTTC. The full variable domain, rest sourced from reference TRBV30 and TRBJ2-6, is SQTIHQWPATLVQPVGSPLSLECTVEGTSNPNLYWYRQAAGRGLQLLFYSVGIGQISSEVPQNLSASRPQDRQFILSSKKLLLSDSGFYLCAWSAPDRALSGANVLTFGAGSRLTVL.

The chain joins TRBV7-9 to TRBJ1-2; D gene uncertain. Per germline, CDR1 SEHNR and CDR2 FQNEAQ (reference sequence). CDR3 length: 15 amino acids. V was shortened by 3 bases and J by 0 bases, with 11 bases between the two germline ends. CDR3 loop: CASSFWPGANYGYTF. The CDR3 DNA follows: TGTGCCAGCAGCTTTTGGCCGGGAGCTAACTATGGCTACACCTTC.

The gene calls are TRBV7-8 and TRBJ1-2; the match to TRBD1 covers 8 bases. The length of the CDR3 is 15 residues. Germline values: CDR1 SGHVS, CDR2 FQNEAQ. With V trimmed by 5 bases and J by 2 bases, 7 bases remained unmatched. CDR3 sequence (DNA): TGTGCCAGCAGCCCCGGGACAGGTGCGAACTATGGCTACACCTTC. This gives the protein CASSPGTGANYGYTF. The full variable domain, rest sourced from reference TRBV7-8 and TRBJ1-2, is GAGVSQSPRYKVAKRGQDVALRCDPISGHVSLFWYQQALGQGPEFLTYFQNEAQLDKSGLPSDRFFAERPEGSVSTLKIQRTQQEDSAVYLCASSPGTGANYGYTFGSGTRLTVV.

This chain connects TRBV6-5 to TRBJ1-2, with D unresolved. Germline loops: CDR1 MNHEY, CDR2 SVGAGI. V was trimmed by 2 bases and J by 8 bases, leaving 15 bases between them. This CDR3 spans 14 amino acids. CDR3 residues: CASSYRDQVGGYTF. DNA of the CDR3: TGTGCCAGCAGTTACCGGGATCAAGTCGGGGGCTACACCTTC.

This sequence joins TRBV5-4 and TRBJ1-2, with D perhaps matching TRBD1 (5 bases). The CDR3 is 14 residues long. Trimming took off 3 bases at V and 3 bases at J, with 12 bases between the two ends. Per the germline V gene, CDR1 is SGHNT and CDR2 is YYREEE (reference sequence). The CDR3 DNA follows: TGTGCCAGCAGCTCCCCCAGGGAGGACTATGGCTACACCTTC. Amino acids: CASSSPREDYGYTF. The full variable domain, rest sourced from reference TRBV5-4 and TRBJ1-2, is ETGVTQSPTHLIKTRGQQVTLRCSSQSGHNTVSWYQQALGQGPQFIFQYYREEENGRGNFPPRFSGLQFPNYSSELNVNALELDDSALYLCASSSPREDYGYTFGSGTRLTVV.

The chain joins TRBV11-2 to TRBJ2-7, with D uncertain. V was clipped by 8 bases and J by 4 bases, with 9 bases between them. CDR3 length equals 11 residues. The germline V gene has CDR1 SGHAT and CDR2 FQNNGV. In DNA, the CDR3 is TGTGCCAGCGGCGACTTGTACGAGCAGTACTTC. Translation: CASGDLYEQYF. Drawing the rest from reference TRBV11-2 and TRBJ2-7, the complete variable domain is EAGVAQSPRYKIIEKRQSVAFWCNPISGHATLYWYQQILGQGPKLLIQFQNNGVVDDSQLPKDRFSAERLKGVDSTLKIQPAKLEDSAVYLCASGDLYEQYFGPGTRLTVT.

The chain joins TRBV15 to TRBJ1-1; D gene uncertain. The V end lost 5 bases, the J end lost 1 base, and 14 bases lay between the germline ends. Looked up from germline, CDR1 is LNHNV and CDR2 is YYDKDF (reference sequence). This CDR3 contains 15 residues. This chain's CDR3 is CATSVRRGGNTEAFF. The CDR3 DNA follows: TGTGCCACCAGCGTCAGACGGGGTGGGAACACTGAAGCTTTCTTT.

The chain joins TRBV6-1 to TRBJ2-1; D not resolved. Trimming removed 2 bases at V and 4 bases at J, with 9 bases between. Germline CDR1 MNHNS, CDR2 SASEGT. The length of the CDR3 is 14 residues. The CDR3: CASSELSNYNEQFF. Written as DNA, the CDR3 is TGTGCCAGCAGTGAACTAAGTAATTACAATGAGCAGTTCTTC.

J is TRBJ1-2 and V is TRBV11-2; possible D gene TRBD1, 5 bases. CDR3 length: 14 residues. V was shortened by 5 bases and J by 6 bases, with 16 bases between the two germline ends. Germline V CDR1 and CDR2: SGHAT, FQNNGV. The CDR3 DNA follows: TGTGCCAGCAGCAAGCATATCAGGGCGGATGGCTACACCTTC. Translating it yields CASSKHIRADGYTF.

The chain's CDR3 is CASSQGAIGRSRTEAFF. CDR3 DNA: TGCGCCAGCAGCCAGGGAGCCATCGGACGGTCGAGGACTGAAGCTTTCTTT. The chain has TRBV4-1 and TRBJ1-1; D is uncertain. Germline V gene sequence: CDR1 MGHRA, CDR2 YSYEKL. With 3 bases removed from V and 5 bases from J, the gap between germline ends came to 22 bases. This CDR3 spans 17 amino acids.

This chain joins TRBV21-1 and TRBJ1-5; the table's D call of TRBD1 was not tested on the DNA. TRBV21-1 is listed as a pseudogene. The CDR3 has 23 residues. As DNA, the CDR3 is TGTGCCAGCAGCAAAGCAAGGCGGCAGGGGGCGACGACTGAACTGTGTAGCAATCAGCCCCAGCATTTT. It codes for CASSKARRQGATTELCSNQPQHF.

The gene calls are TRBV19 and TRBJ2-2; D remains unclear. CDR3 length: 13 amino acids. Per germline, CDR1 LNHDA and CDR2 SQIVND (reference sequence). Deletions cut 11 bases from V and 0 bases from J, with 10 bases between. The CDR3 is CAVAAPNTGELFF. The CDR3, as DNA: TGTGCCGTGGCGGCTCCGAACACCGGGGAGCTGTTTTTT.

V usage is TRBV27 and J usage is TRBJ2-7; 7 bases are shared with TRBD1. The germline gives CDR1 MNHEY, CDR2 SMNVEV (reference sequence). This CDR3 comprises 15 residues. V lost 6 bases, J lost 3 bases, and 11 bases stayed unmatched. DNA of the CDR3: TGTGCCAGCAGACCTCTTGTCGACAGGGACTACGAGCAGTACTTC. Amino acids: CASRPLVDRDYEQYF.

The genes are TRBV9 and TRBJ2-2; D gene unclear. Germline-derived CDR1 and CDR2 are SGDLS and YYNGEE. The CDR3 has 15 amino acids. V was trimmed by 0 bases and J by 0 bases, leaving 6 bases between them. The CDR3 bases are TGTGCCAGCAGCGTAGTTCCGGCGAACACCGGGGAGCTGTTTTTT. This codes for CASSVVPANTGELFF.

The chain couples TRBV28 to TRBJ2-5; 14 bases fit TRBD2. The germline gives CDR1 MDHEN, CDR2 SYDVKM. The CDR3 length is 16 residues. Trimming at V came to 6 bases and at J to 5 bases, leaving 8 bases not matched to a gene. CDR3 nucleotides: TGTGCCAGCAGGGTTCCCGGACTAGCGGGAGGTGAGACCCAGTACTTC. As protein: CASRVPGLAGGETQYF.

J is TRBJ2-5 and V is TRBV7-2; D is perhaps TRBD2 (6 bases). V lost 5 bases to trimming and J lost 5 bases, with 15 bases between them. This CDR3 has 14 amino acids. Germline V gene sequence: CDR1 SGHTA, CDR2 FQGNSA. The CDR3 sequence: CASSPGGELETQYF. The CDR3 bases are TGTGCCAGCAGCCCAGGAGGGGAATTGGAGACCCAGTACTTC.

In its sample, this clone was seen once. The V and J genes are TRBV7-8 and TRBJ1-3, with a possible D match to TRBD1 (6 bases). Germline CDR1 reads SGHVS; CDR2 reads FQNEAQ. Trimming stripped 4 bases from V and 4 bases from J, with 29 bases between. The CDR3 contains 20 residues. In DNA form, the CDR3 reads TGTGCCAGCAGCTCCGGGACACTCAGCAGGTATACGGCTCTCGGAAACACCATATATTTT. Translated: CASSSGTLSRYTALGNTIYF.